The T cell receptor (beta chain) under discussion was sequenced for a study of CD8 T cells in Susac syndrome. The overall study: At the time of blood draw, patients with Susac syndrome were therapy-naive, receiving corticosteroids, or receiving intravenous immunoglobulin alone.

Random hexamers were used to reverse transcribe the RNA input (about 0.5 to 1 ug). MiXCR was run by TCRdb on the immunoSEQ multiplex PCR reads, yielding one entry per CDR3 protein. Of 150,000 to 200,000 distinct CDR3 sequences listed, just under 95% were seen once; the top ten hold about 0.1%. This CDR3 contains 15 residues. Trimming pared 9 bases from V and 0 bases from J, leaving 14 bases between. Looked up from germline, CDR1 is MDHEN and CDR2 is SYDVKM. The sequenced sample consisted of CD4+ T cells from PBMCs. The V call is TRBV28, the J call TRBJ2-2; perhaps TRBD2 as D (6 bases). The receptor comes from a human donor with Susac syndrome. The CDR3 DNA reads TGTGCCAGTTCTCCTGGGACTCCGAACACCGGGGAGCTGTTTTTT. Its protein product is CASSPGTPNTGELFF.